The 19 T cell receptor beta chains below were found in one sample sequenced in a study of T cell repertoires in cytomegalovirus infection. One entry per CDR3 protein, called by TCRdb with MiXCR from the reads. The table has around 260,000 distinct CDR3 sequences, about 23% seen once. Sequenced sample: PBMCs. Every receptor here comes from a human donor in good health (CMV status not recorded). Some clones in this sample may be carry-over from other donors' samples.

This clonotype was observed a single time. This chain joins TRBV10-3 and TRBJ2-3; TRBD2 matches at 14 bases. The V and J ends lost 6 bases and 6 bases, in that order; junction bases with no gene match: 2. The CDR3 sequence is 14 residues long. CDR1 is ENHRY, CDR2 SYGVKD, per germline. For the CDR3, the DNA is TGTGCCATCAGCCGGACTAGCGGGGGGGATACGCAGTATTTT. It translates to CAISRTSGGDTQYF.

This clonotype was seen many times. This rearrangement joins TRBV7-2 to TRBJ2-1; 8 nucleotides match TRBD2. Looked up from germline, CDR1 is SGHTA and CDR2 is FQGNSA. The CDR3 consists of 16 residues. Trimming took 1 base from V and 5 from J; bases not matched to a gene: 7. The DNA for the CDR3 is TGTGCCAGCAGCTTAGGTCCTACTAGCGGTAACAATGAGCAGTTCTTC. This gives the protein CASSLGPTSGNNEQFF. Combining the CDR3 with reference TRBV7-2 and TRBJ2-1 gives the whole variable domain GAGVSQSPSNKVTEKGKDVELRCDPISGHTALYWYRQSLGQGLEFLIYFQGNSAPDKSGLPSDRFSAERTGGSVSTLTIQRTQQEDSAVYLCASSLGPTSGNNEQFFGPGTRLTVL.

The CDR3 region is CASNNRGRRGQPQHF. The CDR3 DNA is TGTGCCAGCAACAATCGGGGTCGACGGGGTCAGCCCCAGCATTTT. The chain employs TRBV6-2 or TRBV6-3 and TRBJ1-5; D not resolved. The germline V and J ends were trimmed by 7 bases and 6 bases, with 19 bases remaining between them. Germline V gene lookup returns CDR1 MNHEY and CDR2 SVGEGT. This CDR3 is 15 amino acids long.

This chain joins TRBV14 and TRBJ1-2; 8 bases line up with TRBD1. J was trimmed by 5 bases and V by 4 bases; bases with no gene match: 6. Germline V lookup: CDR1 SGHDN, CDR2 FVKESK. The CDR3 covers 14 residues. CDR3 region: CASSPRDRIYGYTF. CDR3 bases: TGTGCCAGCAGCCCCCGGGACAGGATTTATGGCTACACCTTC.

The chain carries TRBV4-1 and TRBJ1-1, with D tentatively TRBD1 (5 bases). Trimming removed 0 bases from V and 12 bases from J, with 11 bases in between. The CDR3 is 12 residues long. CDR1 and CDR2 from the germline V gene are MGHRA and YSYEKL. The CDR3 sequence is CASSQDGTIPFF. DNA for the CDR3: TGCGCCAGCAGCCAAGATGGGACCATCCCTTTCTTT.

The chain has TRBV6-2 or TRBV6-3 and TRBJ2-7; 7 positions agree with TRBD2. Germline V gene lookup returns CDR1 MNHEY and CDR2 SVGEGT. CDR3 length: 12 residues. With 2 bases clipped from V and 7 bases from J, the junction kept 2 bases outside the gene matches. DNA for the CDR3: TGTGCCAGCAGTTACGGGACTAAGGAGCAGTACTTC. Encoded protein: CASSYGTKEQYF.

The chain joins TRBV28 to TRBJ1-5; D not certain. This CDR3 has 13 amino acids. CDR1 is MDHEN and CDR2 is SYDVKM in the germline V gene. Trimming removed 7 bases from V and 3 bases from J, with 10 bases in between. The CDR3 DNA is TGTGCCAGCATTTCCTTCATCAATCAGCCCCAGCATTTT. This codes for CASISFINQPQHF.

The chain combines TRBV7-9 with TRBJ2-2; D gene uncertain. With 5 bases removed from V and 2 bases from J, the gap between germline ends came to 12 bases. The CDR3 is 15 amino acids. CDR1 and CDR2 (germline): SEHNR, FQNEAQ (reference sequence). DNA of the CDR3: TGTGCCAGCAGCCCTCCAAACCTTAACACCGGGGAGCTGTTTTTT. Protein: CASSPPNLNTGELFF.

This clonotype appeared many times. V usage is TRBV7-9 and J usage is TRBJ1-2; D is unresolved. V lost 3 bases, J lost 1 base, and 9 bases lay in between. Germline loops: CDR1 SEHNR, CDR2 FQNEAQ (reference sequence). This CDR3 spans 14 amino acids. The CDR3 spells CASSFARSNYGYTF. In nucleotides, the CDR3 is TGTGCCAGCAGCTTTGCGAGGAGTAACTATGGCTACACCTTC.

This clonotype was seen at least ten times. The chain couples TRBV7-2 to TRBJ2-2, with D perhaps TRBD1 (6 bases). The CDR3 is 17 amino acids. Germline lookup yields CDR1 SGHTA and CDR2 FQGNSA. V lost 5 bases, J lost 2 bases, and 18 bases lay in between. The CDR3 coding sequence is TGTGCCAGCAGCCCGCCCCGGACAGATCCAAACACCGGGGAGCTGTTTTTT. Translation gives CASSPPRTDPNTGELFF. Complete variable domain (other parts from reference TRBV7-2 and TRBJ2-2): GAGVSQSPSNKVTEKGKDVELRCDPISGHTALYWYRQSLGQGLEFLIYFQGNSAPDKSGLPSDRFSAERTGGSVSTLTIQRTQQEDSAVYLCASSPPRTDPNTGELFFGEGSRLTVL.

This clonotype was seen ten or more times. The chain employs TRBV7-2 and TRBJ2-4; 11 bases map to TRBD1. This CDR3 contains 16 residues. Germline V gene sequence: CDR1 SGHTA, CDR2 FQGNSA. The J segment lost 2 bases and the V segment lost 6 bases, leaving 6 bases of the junction unmatched. The CDR3 DNA reads TGTGCCAGCAGTCGGGGGACAGGGGGAACCAAAAACATTCAGTACTTC. This sequence encodes CASSRGTGGTKNIQYF.

This clonotype was observed at least ten times. The J gene is TRBJ1-5, the V gene TRBV7-9, with D maybe TRBD1 (5 bases). CDR3 length: 16 amino acids. The germline gives CDR1 SEHNR, CDR2 FQNEAQ (reference sequence). Deletions cut 3 bases from V and 1 base from J, with 13 bases between. For the CDR3, the DNA is TGTGCCAGCAGCTTGGGAGACAGCCGGAGCAATCAGCCCCAGCATTTT. Amino acids: CASSLGDSRSNQPQHF.

This clonotype was observed at least ten times. The chain joins TRBV28 to TRBJ1-2; no firm D call. The CDR3 extends over 16 amino acids. The V end was cut by 6 bases, the J end by 3 bases, with 20 bases between. In germline, CDR1 is MDHEN, CDR2 SYDVKM. The DNA of the CDR3 is TGTGCCAGCAGGAAGGCAGAGGTGGGGTCGGACTATGGCTACACCTTC. Translation: CASRKAEVGSDYGYTF.

This clonotype was seen only a few times. The V gene is TRBV10-1, the J gene TRBJ2-3; 8 bases match TRBD1. The V segment lost 8 bases and the J segment 5 bases; nucleotides outside the gene matches: 6. This CDR3 is built from 13 residues. Germline CDR1 and CDR2: WNHNN and SYGVQD (reference sequence). CDR3 amino acids: CASQGARVDTQYF. CDR3 in DNA: TGCGCCAGCCAGGGGGCGAGGGTAGATACGCAGTATTTT.

This clonotype was seen many times. A read error may account for a junction end that differs from germline. The chain couples TRBV7-2 to TRBJ2-5; D may match TRBD1 or TRBD2 (5 bases each). In germline, CDR1 is SGHTA, CDR2 FQGNSA. The CDR3 spans 14 residues. CDR3 loop: CASSLAPKEGSPSF. As DNA, the CDR3 is TGTGCCAGCAGCTTAGCCCCCAAAGAGGGGAGCCCTTCCTTC.

This clonotype was picked up many times. The chain joins TRBV12-3 or TRBV12-4 to TRBJ2-7, with D perhaps TRBD1 (6 bases). Trimming stripped 6 bases from V and 2 bases from J, with 11 bases between. The length of the CDR3 is 13 residues. Written as DNA, the CDR3 is TGTGCCAGCAGCGGGGACACAGCCTACGAGCAGTACTTC. Its protein product is CASSGDTAYEQYF.

The chain carries TRBV7-2 and TRBJ1-6, with 10 bases identical to TRBD1. The CDR3 sequence is 15 residues long. Germline values: CDR1 SGHTA, CDR2 FQGNSA. Losses at the gene ends were 5 bases for V and 9 bases for J; bases not matched to a gene: 7. CDR3 bases: TGTGCCAGCAGCCATCGGACAGGGGGAGGTTCACCCCTCCACTTT. Amino acids: CASSHRTGGGSPLHF. Together with reference TRBV7-2 and TRBJ1-6, the CDR3 gives the full variable domain: GAGVSQSPSNKVTEKGKDVELRCDPISGHTALYWYRQSLGQGLEFLIYFQGNSAPDKSGLPSDRFSAERTGGSVSTLTIQRTQQEDSAVYLCASSHRTGGGSPLHFGNGTRLTVT.

This clonotype was picked up many times. The chain uses TRBV7-2 and TRBJ2-3; D unresolved. The CDR3 is 14 amino acids. Trimming removed 4 bases from V and 4 bases from J, with 12 bases in between. Per the germline V gene, CDR1 is SGHTA and CDR2 is FQGNSA. CDR3 nucleotides: TGTGCCAGCAGCTCGGGCAGGATGGCAGATACGCAGTATTTT. It is translated as CASSSGRMADTQYF.

This clonotype was seen a handful of times. The gene calls are TRBV28 and TRBJ1-2; 7 bases are a match to TRBD1. V lost 6 bases and J lost 0; bases outside the gene matches: 13. The CDR3 spans 17 residues. The germline V gene encodes CDR1 MDHEN and CDR2 SYDVKM. In nucleotides, the CDR3 is TGTGCCAGCAGCAAGGGGACAGCGCCTTTTTCTAACTATGGCTACACCTTC. Protein sequence: CASSKGTAPFSNYGYTF.